The 9 T cell receptor beta chains below were found in one sample sequenced in a study of blood T cell repertoires in COVID-19. Libraries were prepared by immunoSEQ multiplex PCR; TCRdb keeps only in-frame clonotypes and omits some of them. Counted here are about 210,000 clones, just over 90% occurring once; the ten biggest clones make up 0.95% to 1.5%. The sample consisted of peripheral blood. The receptors come from a young man with acute or convalescent COVID-19.

The J gene is TRBJ2-2, the V gene TRBV7-9; 7 bases are shared with TRBD1. This CDR3 spans 15 amino acids. The ends lost 7 bases at V and 3 bases at J; junction bases unmatched: 8. Germline-derived CDR1 and CDR2 are SEHNR and FQNEAQ (reference sequence). Here the CDR3 reads CASTLTQGYTGELFF. In DNA, the CDR3 is TGTGCCAGCACCCTTACACAGGGGTACACCGGGGAGCTGTTTTTT. Filled out from reference TRBV7-9 and TRBJ2-2, the complete variable domain reads DTGVSQNPRHKITKRGQNVTFRCDPISEHNRLYWYRQTLGQGPEFLTYFQNEAQLEKSRLLSDRFSAERPKGSFSTLEIQRTEQGDSAMYLCASTLTQGYTGELFFGEGSRLTVL.

This chain connects TRBV30 to TRBJ1-6; weak D call: TRBD1 (5 bases). This CDR3 has 13 residues. V was pared by 6 bases and J by 9 bases, with 15 bases between. Germline lookup yields CDR1 GTSNPN and CDR2 SVGIG (reference sequence). CDR3 loop: CACWGVASSPLHF. The CDR3, as DNA: TGTGCCTGCTGGGGGGTGGCGAGTTCACCCCTCCACTTT.

This clone was observed once. This chain connects TRBV5-1 to TRBJ2-7, with 9 bases lining up with TRBD1. The germline gives CDR1 SGHRS, CDR2 YFSETQ. Trimming at V came to 3 bases and at J to 2 bases, leaving 6 bases not matched to a gene. CDR3 length equals 15 residues. CDR3 DNA sequence: TGCGCCAGCAGCTCCGGGACAGGGTTTGCCTACGAGCAGTACTTC. Its translation: CASSSGTGFAYEQYF.

The genes are TRBV13 and TRBJ1-3, with D perhaps matching TRBD1 (6 bases). The CDR3 is 14 amino acids. Germline-derived CDR1 and CDR2 are PRHDT and FYEKMQ (reference sequence). The V end lost 5 bases, the J end lost 4 bases, and 12 bases lay between the germline ends. This CDR3 reads CASSPRDNGNTIYF. CDR3 bases: TGTGCCAGCAGCCCAAGGGACAACGGAAACACCATATATTTT. Complete variable domain (other parts from reference TRBV13 and TRBJ1-3): AAGVIQSPRHLIKEKRETATLKCYPIPRHDTVYWYQQGPGQDPQFLISFYEKMQSDKGSIPDRFSAQQFSDYHSELNMSSLELGDSALYFCASSPRDNGNTIYFGEGSWLTVV.

The V and J genes are TRBV11-3 and TRBJ1-1; D might be TRBD1 (5 bases). The germline V gene encodes CDR1 SGHNT and CDR2 YENEEA. The CDR3 extends over 15 amino acids. Trimming pared 6 bases from V and 4 bases from J, leaving 18 bases between. The CDR3 protein is CASSGNSGIGTEAFF. Here the CDR3 DNA reads TGTGCCAGCAGTGGGAATTCAGGGATCGGCACTGAAGCTTTCTTT.

Here the CDR3 reads CASSPLSPYEQYF. The CDR3 coding sequence is TGTGCCAGCAGCCCACTTTCCCCCTACGAGCAGTACTTC. This rearrangement joins TRBV28 to TRBJ2-7; D not resolved. This CDR3 is 13 amino acids long. CDR1 and CDR2 from the germline V gene are MDHEN and SYDVKM. Between the trimmed V and J ends, which lost 6 bases and 2 bases, there was a span of 11 bases.

This clone was detected once. V is TRBV19 and J is TRBJ1-3; D might be TRBD1 (5 bases). The CDR3 is made up of 15 amino acids. Germline-derived CDR1 and CDR2 are LNHDA and SQIVND (reference sequence). Deletions cut 8 bases from V and 0 bases from J, with 14 bases between. CDR3 sequence: CASVAGPFSGNTIYF. The CDR3, as DNA: TGTGCCAGTGTCGCAGGGCCGTTCTCTGGAAACACCATATATTTT.

This clone was recorded only once. V usage is TRBV28 and J usage is TRBJ2-1; D is undetermined. CDR3 length equals 16 residues. The germline gives CDR1 MDHEN, CDR2 SYDVKM. Trimming left V 4 bases short and J 0 bases short, with 13 bases between. Written as DNA, the CDR3 is TGTGCCAGCAGTTCCGCAACTTGGAGCTCCTACAATGAGCAGTTCTTC. It specifies CASSSATWSSYNEQFF.

The V call is TRBV30, the J call TRBJ1-1; 11 bases fit TRBD1. CDR3 size: 13 residues. Germline CDR1 reads GTSNPN; CDR2 reads SVGIG (reference sequence). J gave up 10 bases and V 0 bases, and 4 bases lay outside the gene matches. CDR3 amino acids: CAWSVGTGGSAFF. CDR3 in DNA: TGTGCCTGGAGTGTCGGGACAGGGGGATCAGCTTTCTTT.